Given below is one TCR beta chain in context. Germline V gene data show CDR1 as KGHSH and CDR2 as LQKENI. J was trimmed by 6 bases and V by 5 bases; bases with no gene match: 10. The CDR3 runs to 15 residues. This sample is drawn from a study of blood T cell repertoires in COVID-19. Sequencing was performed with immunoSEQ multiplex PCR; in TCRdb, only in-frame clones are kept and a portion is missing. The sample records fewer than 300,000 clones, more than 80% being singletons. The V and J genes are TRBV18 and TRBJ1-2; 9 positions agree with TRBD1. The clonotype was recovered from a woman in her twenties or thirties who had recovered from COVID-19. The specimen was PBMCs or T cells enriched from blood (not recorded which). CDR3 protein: CASSSRTGEANGYTF. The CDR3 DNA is TGTGCCAGCTCATCAAGGACAGGGGAGGCGAATGGCTACACCTTC.